The T cell receptor beta chain described here comes from a study of T cells in Graves' hyperthyroidism and ophthalmopathy (dated 2019 in TCRdb). About the investigation overall: Peripheral blood samples were taken at initial diagnosis, before any treatment was given. A discovery cohort of fewer than 110 patients, roughly 43 with Graves' ophthalmopathy and about 58 with stable Graves' hyperthyroidism, was used to find distinguishing TCR V-J signatures. Once sampling was done, hyperthyroidism patients were given methimazole at a starting dose of 30 mg daily, whereas ophthalmopathy patients were given high-dose intravenous methylprednisolone. The 100 or so discovery patients were randomly divided into training and test sets at a 7:3 ratio. The paper describes TCR Vbeta CDR3 sequencing of more than 120 peripheral blood samples, made up of roughly 45 ophthalmopathy patients, around 78 hyperthyroidism patients and some 17 progressor patients. In addition, the study compared T-cell repertoires in thyroid tissue and in blood from about 6 Graves' hyperthyroidism patients. Prospective prediction of ophthalmopathy was tested in an independent validation cohort of some 19 hyperthyroidism patients and some 17 patients who later progressed to ophthalmopathy. What the research found in general, with its limitations: Sample size was not statistically predetermined, and investigators were not blinded to group allocation. Blood samples also contained most of the expanded thyroid clonotypes (frequency above 0.001), which suggests that blood repertoires may reflect thyroid immune responses. Ophthalmopathy was separated from stable hyperthyroidism by a 13 V-J signature model, with about 86% sensitivity and about 81% specificity obtained in cross-validation and 80%/75% obtained in testing. In validation, the model predicted progression to ophthalmopathy a median of 6.5 months before onset, with roughly 71% sensitivity and 72.22% specificity.

The TCR beta CDR3 regions were amplified from RNA transcripts. The TCR CDR3 was subjected to a first round of RT-PCR using the HTBI primer set and the Qiagen OneStep RT-PCR kit. The libraries were constructed in a second round of multiplex PCR and then size-selected and purified. Sequencing of the libraries was done on an Illumina HiSeq2000 using paired-end 100 bp reads. Per the original workflow: SOAPnuke was used to process the raw data, with reads discarded if the reads contained adapters or uncalled bases, had a mean Phred below 15, or lacked an exact constant-primer or identifier match. High-quality paired reads were merged using COPE v1.2.5, and each unique nucleotide sequence was defined as a clonotype. Clonotypes were aligned to IMGT TRBV, TRBD and TRBJ reference segments using MiTCR v1.1. The analysis included only V-J combinations with a frequency above 0.0001, which together covered around 99% of the repertoires. A TCS score was defined as the ratio of F50 (clonal expansion) to E x V (chaos), with BLOSUM62-based TCRdist applied between CDR3 peptides within each V-J. Welch's t-statistics and random forest reduced around 520 V-J features to 13, which were used in a naive Bayes classifier (R e1071). Clones were called with MiXCR by TCRdb after fastp trimmed the public reads at Q25, and only in-frame beta chains were retained. Rows merge per CDR3 protein into single entries with the most common DNA and genes. These V and J calls derive from TCRdb rather than the authors' analysis. Across this sample there are about 460,000 distinct CDR3 sequences, with about 22% seen only once. The ten largest clones add up to about half of the sample.

This clonotype has just a few counts. Its antigen is currently not known. Base quality data are lacking; no much larger clone is found one base away. Taken from cysteine to phenylalanine, the CDR3 has 12 residues. The kept DNA is CDR3 alone, 36 bases in frame from the first base. The junction carries 9 bases between V and J, which are trimmed by 6 bases and 6 bases respectively. In the ophthalmopathy patients, disease was moderately to severely active, with a Clinical Activity Score of 3 or more, a NOSPECS grade of 4 or more, and a duration of less than 3 months. Any patient with an uncontrolled infection, another autoimmune disease, pregnancy or lactation was excluded. Diagnoses relied on clinical symptoms, serum thyroxine and TRAb, thyroid ultrasound and orbital computed tomography. PBMCs were isolated from about 9 ml of fresh peripheral blood by Ficoll-Paque density gradient centrifugation. Trizol reagent was used to extract total RNA, and RNA quality was then checked on an Agilent 2100 Bioanalyzer.

The sample was blood. Recombination connected TRBV12-3 or TRBV12-4 to TRBJ1-5; the D gene lacks a confident call. This TCR came from a woman in her 70s with Graves' ophthalmopathy. The CDR3 protein is CASRLSLQPQHF. The nucleotide sequence is TGTGCCAGCAGGTTAAGCCTTCAGCCCCAGCATTTT.